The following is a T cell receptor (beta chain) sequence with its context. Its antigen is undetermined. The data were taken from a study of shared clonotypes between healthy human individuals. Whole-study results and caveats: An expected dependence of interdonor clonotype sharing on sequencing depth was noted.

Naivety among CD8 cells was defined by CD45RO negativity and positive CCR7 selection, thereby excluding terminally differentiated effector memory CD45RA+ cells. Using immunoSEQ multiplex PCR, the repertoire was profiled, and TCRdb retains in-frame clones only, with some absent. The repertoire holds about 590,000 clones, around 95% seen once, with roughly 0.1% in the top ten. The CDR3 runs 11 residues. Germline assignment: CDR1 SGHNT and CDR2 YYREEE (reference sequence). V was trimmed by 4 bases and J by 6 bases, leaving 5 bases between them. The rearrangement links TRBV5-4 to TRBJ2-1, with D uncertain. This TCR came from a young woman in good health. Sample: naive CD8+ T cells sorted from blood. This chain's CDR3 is CASSGVNEQFF. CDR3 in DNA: TGTGCCAGCAGCGGAGTCAATGAGCAGTTCTTC.